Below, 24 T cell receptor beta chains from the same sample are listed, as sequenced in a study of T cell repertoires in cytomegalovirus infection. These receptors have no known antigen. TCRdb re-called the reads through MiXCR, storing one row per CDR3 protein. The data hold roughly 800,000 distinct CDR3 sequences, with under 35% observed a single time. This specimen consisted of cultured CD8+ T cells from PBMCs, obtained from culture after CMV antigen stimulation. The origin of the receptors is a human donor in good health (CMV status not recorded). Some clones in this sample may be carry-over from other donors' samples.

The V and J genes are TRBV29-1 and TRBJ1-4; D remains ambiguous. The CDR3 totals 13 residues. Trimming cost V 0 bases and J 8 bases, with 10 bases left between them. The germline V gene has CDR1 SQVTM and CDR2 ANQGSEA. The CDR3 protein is CSVEDQHDEKLFF. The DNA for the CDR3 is TGCAGCGTTGAAGATCAACACGACGAAAAACTGTTTTTT.

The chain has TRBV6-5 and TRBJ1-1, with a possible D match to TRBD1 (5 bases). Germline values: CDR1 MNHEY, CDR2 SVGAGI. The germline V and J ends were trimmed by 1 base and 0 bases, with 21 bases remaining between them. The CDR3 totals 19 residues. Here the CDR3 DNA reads TGTGCCAGCAGTTACTTCCTTGGGGGACTCGGACCGATGAACACTGAAGCTTTCTTT. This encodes CASSYFLGGLGPMNTEAFF.

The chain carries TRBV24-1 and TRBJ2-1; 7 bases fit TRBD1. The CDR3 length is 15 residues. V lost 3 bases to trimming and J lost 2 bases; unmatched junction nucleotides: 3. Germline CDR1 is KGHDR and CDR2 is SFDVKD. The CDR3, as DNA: TGTGCCACCAGTGATCGGGACAGACCCTACAATGAGCAGTTCTTC. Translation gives CATSDRDRPYNEQFF.

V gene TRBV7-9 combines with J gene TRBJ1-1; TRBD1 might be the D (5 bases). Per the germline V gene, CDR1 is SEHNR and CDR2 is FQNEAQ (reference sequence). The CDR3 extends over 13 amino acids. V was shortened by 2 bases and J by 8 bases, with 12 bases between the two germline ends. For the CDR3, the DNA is TGTGCCAGCAGCTTAACTTACAGGTCCGAAGCTTTCTTT. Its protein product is CASSLTYRSEAFF. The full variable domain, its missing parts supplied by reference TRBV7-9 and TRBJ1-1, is DTGVSQNPRHKITKRGQNVTFRCDPISEHNRLYWYRQTLGQGPEFLTYFQNEAQLEKSRLLSDRFSAERPKGSFSTLEIQRTEQGDSAMYLCASSLTYRSEAFFGQGTRLTVV.

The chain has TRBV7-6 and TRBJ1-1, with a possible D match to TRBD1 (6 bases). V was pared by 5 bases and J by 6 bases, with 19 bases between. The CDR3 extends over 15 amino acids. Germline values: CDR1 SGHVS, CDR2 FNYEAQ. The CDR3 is CASSAVGGAGAEAFF. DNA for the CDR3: TGTGCCAGCAGCGCCGTAGGGGGGGCGGGGGCTGAAGCTTTCTTT.

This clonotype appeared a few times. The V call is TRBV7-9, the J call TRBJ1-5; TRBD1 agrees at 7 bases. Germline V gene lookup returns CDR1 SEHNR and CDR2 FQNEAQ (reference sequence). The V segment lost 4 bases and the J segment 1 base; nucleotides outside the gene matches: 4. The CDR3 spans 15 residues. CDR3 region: CASSSGQESNQPQHF. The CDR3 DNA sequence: TGTGCCAGCAGCTCAGGACAGGAAAGCAATCAGCCCCAGCATTTT.

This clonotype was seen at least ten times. The CDR3 coding sequence is TGTGCCAGCAGCTTGCCCGGGACAGCCGAAGTACCCTACACCTTC. Translated, it gives CASSLPGTAEVPYTF. The chain links TRBV7-9 to TRBJ1-2, with 7 bases identical to TRBD1. Trimming cost V 3 bases and J 10 bases; bases outside gene matches: 14. The CDR3 is 15 residues long. CDR1 and CDR2 from the germline V gene are SEHNR and FQNEAQ (reference sequence).

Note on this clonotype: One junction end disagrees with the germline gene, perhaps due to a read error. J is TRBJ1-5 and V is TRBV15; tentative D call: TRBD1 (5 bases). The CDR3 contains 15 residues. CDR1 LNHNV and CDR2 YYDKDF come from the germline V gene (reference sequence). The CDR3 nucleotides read TGTGCCTCCAGCAGAGATCTGTCAGGGCTTCAGCCCCAGCATTTT. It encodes CASSRDLSGLQPQHF.

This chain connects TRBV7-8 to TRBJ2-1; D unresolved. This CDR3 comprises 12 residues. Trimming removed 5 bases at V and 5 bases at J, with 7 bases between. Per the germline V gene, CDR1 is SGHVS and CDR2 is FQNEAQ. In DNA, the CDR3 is TGTGCCAGCAGCGCCGACAACAATGAGCAGTTCTTC. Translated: CASSADNNEQFF. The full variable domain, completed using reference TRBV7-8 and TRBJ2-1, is GAGVSQSPRYKVAKRGQDVALRCDPISGHVSLFWYQQALGQGPEFLTYFQNEAQLDKSGLPSDRFFAERPEGSVSTLKIQRTQQEDSAVYLCASSADNNEQFFGPGTRLTVL.

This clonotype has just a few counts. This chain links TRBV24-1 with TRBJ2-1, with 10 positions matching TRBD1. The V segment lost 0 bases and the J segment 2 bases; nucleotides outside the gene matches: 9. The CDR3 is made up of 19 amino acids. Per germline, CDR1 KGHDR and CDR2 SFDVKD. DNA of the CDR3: TGTGCCACCAGTGATTTGAGCCGGGACAGGGGTGCCGCCTACAATGAGCAGTTCTTC. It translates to CATSDLSRDRGAAYNEQFF.

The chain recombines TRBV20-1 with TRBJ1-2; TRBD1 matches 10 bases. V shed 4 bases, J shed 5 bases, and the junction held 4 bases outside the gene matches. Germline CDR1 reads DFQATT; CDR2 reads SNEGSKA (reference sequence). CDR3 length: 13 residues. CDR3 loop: CSATGTGDYGYTF. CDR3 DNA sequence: TGCAGTGCTACCGGGACAGGGGATTATGGCTACACCTTC.

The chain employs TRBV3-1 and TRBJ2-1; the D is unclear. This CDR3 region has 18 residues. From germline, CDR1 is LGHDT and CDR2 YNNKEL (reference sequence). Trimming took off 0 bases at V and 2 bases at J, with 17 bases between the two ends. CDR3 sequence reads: CASSQDLTFEAAYNEQFF. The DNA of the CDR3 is TGTGCCAGCAGCCAAGATTTGACTTTTGAGGCCGCCTACAATGAGCAGTTCTTC.

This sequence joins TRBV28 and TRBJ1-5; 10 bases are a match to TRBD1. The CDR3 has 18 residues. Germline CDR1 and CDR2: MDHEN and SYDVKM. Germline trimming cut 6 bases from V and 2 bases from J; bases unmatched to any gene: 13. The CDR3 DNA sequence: TGTGCCAGCAGACCCGTCCGAAGGACAGGGGGACGCAATCAGCCCCAGCATTTT. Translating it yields CASRPVRRTGGRNQPQHF.

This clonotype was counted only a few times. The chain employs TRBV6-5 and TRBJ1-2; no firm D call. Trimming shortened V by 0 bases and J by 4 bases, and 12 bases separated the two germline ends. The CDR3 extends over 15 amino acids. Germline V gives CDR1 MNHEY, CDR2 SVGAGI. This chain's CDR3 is CASSYSLGFPYGYTF. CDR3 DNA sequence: TGTGCCAGCAGTTACTCGTTGGGGTTCCCCTATGGCTACACCTTC.

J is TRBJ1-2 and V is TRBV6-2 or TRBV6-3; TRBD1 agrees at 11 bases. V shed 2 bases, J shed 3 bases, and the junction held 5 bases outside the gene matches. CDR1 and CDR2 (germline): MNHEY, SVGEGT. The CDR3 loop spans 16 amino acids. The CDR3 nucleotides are TGTGCCAGCAGTTACGTGGACAGGGGGCTCGACTATGGCTACACCTTC. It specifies CASSYVDRGLDYGYTF.

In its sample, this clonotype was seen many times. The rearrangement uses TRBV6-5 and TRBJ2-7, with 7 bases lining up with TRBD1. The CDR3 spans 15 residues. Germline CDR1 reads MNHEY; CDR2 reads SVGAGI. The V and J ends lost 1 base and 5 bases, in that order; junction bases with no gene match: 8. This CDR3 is CASSYLYEGADEQYF. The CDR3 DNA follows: TGTGCCAGCAGTTACTTATACGAGGGGGCGGACGAGCAGTACTTC.

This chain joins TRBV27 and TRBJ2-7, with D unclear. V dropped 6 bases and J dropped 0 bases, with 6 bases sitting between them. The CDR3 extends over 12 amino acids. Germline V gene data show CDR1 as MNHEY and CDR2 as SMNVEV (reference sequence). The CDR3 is CASRSTSYEQYF. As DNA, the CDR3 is TGTGCCAGCAGATCGACCTCCTACGAGCAGTACTTC.

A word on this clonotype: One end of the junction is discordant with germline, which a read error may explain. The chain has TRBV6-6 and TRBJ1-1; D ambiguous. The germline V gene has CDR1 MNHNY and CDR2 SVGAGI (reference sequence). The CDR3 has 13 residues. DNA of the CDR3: TGTGTCAGCAGCCGGGAGCTGAACACTGAAGCTTTCTTT. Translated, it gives CVSSRELNTEAFF.

The CDR3 bases are TGTGCCAGTAGTATAATTTCGGGAGGCAATCAGCCCCAGCATTTT. Amino acids: CASSIISGGNQPQHF. This sequence joins TRBV19 and TRBJ1-5; D unresolved. Per germline, CDR1 LNHDA and CDR2 SQIVND (reference sequence). The CDR3 sequence is 15 residues long. The V gene lost 2 bases and the J gene lost 2 bases, with 10 bases spanning the gap.

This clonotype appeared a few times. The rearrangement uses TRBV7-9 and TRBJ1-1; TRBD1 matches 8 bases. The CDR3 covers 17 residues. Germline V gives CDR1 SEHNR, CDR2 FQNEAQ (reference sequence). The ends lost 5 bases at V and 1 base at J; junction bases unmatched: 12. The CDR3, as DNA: TGTGCCAGCAGCGGCCGGTCGTACAGGGGGGAGAACACTGAAGCTTTCTTT. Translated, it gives CASSGRSYRGENTEAFF.

The CDR3 is CASSKDPTRPPEVDTEAFF. For the CDR3, the DNA is TGCGCCAGCAGTAAAGACCCTACCAGGCCACCAGAGGTAGACACTGAAGCTTTCTTT. The chain has TRBV4-1 and TRBJ1-1; D unresolved. The V gene lost 6 bases and the J gene lost 3 bases, with 29 bases spanning the gap. Per the germline V gene, CDR1 is MGHRA and CDR2 is YSYEKL. The length of the CDR3 is 19 residues.

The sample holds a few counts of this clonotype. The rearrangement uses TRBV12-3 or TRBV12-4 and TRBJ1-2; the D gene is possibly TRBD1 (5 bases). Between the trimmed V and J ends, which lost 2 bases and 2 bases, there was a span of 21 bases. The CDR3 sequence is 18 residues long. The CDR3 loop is CASSLTGVGTGKNYGYTF. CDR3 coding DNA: TGTGCCAGCAGTTTAACTGGGGTCGGAACAGGAAAAAACTATGGCTACACCTTC.

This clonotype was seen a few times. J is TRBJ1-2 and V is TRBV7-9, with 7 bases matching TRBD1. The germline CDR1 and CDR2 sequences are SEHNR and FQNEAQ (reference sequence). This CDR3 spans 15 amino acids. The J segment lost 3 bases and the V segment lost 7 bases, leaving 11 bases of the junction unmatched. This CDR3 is CASTPPGDSYYGYTF. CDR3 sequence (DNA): TGTGCCAGCACCCCCCCGGGGGACAGTTACTATGGCTACACCTTC.

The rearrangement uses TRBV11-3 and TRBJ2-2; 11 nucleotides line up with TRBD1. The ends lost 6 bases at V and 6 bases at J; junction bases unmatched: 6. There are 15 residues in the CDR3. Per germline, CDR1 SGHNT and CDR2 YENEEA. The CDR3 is CASSLGTGGSGELFF. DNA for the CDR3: TGTGCCAGCAGTCTCGGGACAGGGGGATCCGGGGAGCTGTTTTTT.